The 15 T cell receptor beta chains below all came from one sample that was sequenced in a study of T cell repertoires in ileal Crohn's disease. The time point was: inflamed ileum from the surgical specimen. The repertoire was sequenced with immunoSEQ multiplex PCR; TCRdb's copy has only in-frame clones and lacks some. This table holds 10,000 to 11,000 clones, about nine tenths found once. The source material was ileal tissue. The receptors come from an adult with Crohn's disease.

This sequence joins TRBV5-4 and TRBJ2-5, with TRBD2 as a possible D gene (7 bases). Germline CDR1 is SGHNT and CDR2 is YYREEE (reference sequence). Trimming shortened V by 2 bases and J by 2 bases, and 10 bases separated the two germline ends. The CDR3 is 14 amino acids. This CDR3 is CASSFGGLQETQYF. In DNA, the CDR3 is TGTGCCAGCAGCTTCGGGGGGCTACAAGAGACCCAGTACTTC.

The genes are TRBV7-9 and TRBJ2-3; D unresolved. V lost 2 bases and J lost 7, with 10 bases in between. This CDR3 is built from 13 residues. CDR1 SEHNR and CDR2 FQNEAQ come from the germline V gene (reference sequence). The CDR3 spells CASSLSELHTQYF. CDR3 coding DNA: TGTGCCAGCAGCTTATCCGAACTACATACGCAGTATTTT.

The gene calls are TRBV11-2 and TRBJ1-3, with D perhaps TRBD1 (6 bases). Trimming removed 3 bases at V and 2 bases at J, with 11 bases between. Germline CDR1 SGHAT, CDR2 FQNNGV. The CDR3 loop spans 15 amino acids. The CDR3, as DNA: TGTGCCAGCAGCTTTCTGGCAGGGGCTGGAAACACCATATATTTT. This gives the protein CASSFLAGAGNTIYF.

J is TRBJ2-1 and V is TRBV11-3; D tentatively reads TRBD1 or TRBD2 (6 bases each). The germline V gene encodes CDR1 SGHNT and CDR2 YENEEA. The V and J ends lost 0 bases and 7 bases respectively, with 13 bases between them. The CDR3 is 15 amino acids. The CDR3 spells CASSLEGGPWNEQFF. CDR3 bases: TGTGCCAGCAGCTTAGAGGGGGGCCCTTGGAATGAGCAGTTCTTC. The complete variable domain, with remaining parts taken from reference TRBV11-3 and TRBJ2-1, reads EAGVVQSPRYKIIEKKQPVAFWCNPISGHNTLYWYLQNLGQGPELLIRYENEEAVDDSQLPKDRFSAERLKGVDSTLKIQPAELGDSAVYLCASSLEGGPWNEQFFGPGTRLTVL.

This clone showed up just a few times. Here the CDR3 reads CASSLPPTDTQYF. CDR3 coding DNA: TGCGCCAGCAGCTTGCCGCCCACAGATACGCAGTATTTT. The chain has TRBV4-1 and TRBJ2-3; D is unclear. The germline V and J ends were trimmed by 5 bases and 2 bases, with 8 bases remaining between them. CDR1 and CDR2 (germline): MGHRA, YSYEKL. The CDR3 covers 13 residues.

The V call is TRBV11-2, the J call TRBJ2-6; possible D gene TRBD1, 5 bases. The germline V gene encodes CDR1 SGHAT and CDR2 FQNNGV. This CDR3 comprises 19 residues. V lost 8 bases, J lost 0 bases, and 23 bases lay in between. CDR3: CASGFGMGLRLSGANVLTF. CDR3 in DNA: TGTGCCAGCGGTTTTGGGATGGGGCTACGTCTCTCTGGGGCCAACGTCCTGACTTTC.

This chain links TRBV29-1 with TRBJ2-2, with TRBD2 matching over 8 bases. Germline-derived CDR1 and CDR2 are SQVTM and ANQGSEA. Germline trimming cut 7 bases from V and 1 base from J; bases unmatched to any gene: 2. This CDR3 region has 13 residues. CDR3 residues: CSGAGGNTGELFF. CDR3 coding DNA: TGCAGCGGCGCGGGGGGGAACACCGGGGAGCTGTTTTTT.

The V call is TRBV29-1, the J call TRBJ2-1; 7 bases agree with TRBD1. The ends lost 3 bases at V and 6 bases at J; junction bases unmatched: 8. The CDR3 runs 14 residues. Germline lookup yields CDR1 SQVTM and CDR2 ANQGSEA. The CDR3 is CSVDGDSDGNEQFF. CDR3 bases: TGCAGCGTTGATGGGGACAGCGACGGCAATGAGCAGTTCTTC.

This clone was found a few times. The CDR3 bases are TGTGCCAGTAGTCGGGACAGTTCCCCCCGGTCCTACAATGAGCAGTTCTTC. Protein: CASSRDSSPRSYNEQFF. This rearrangement joins TRBV19 to TRBJ2-1; 7 bases are a match to TRBD1. The ends lost 5 bases at V and 1 base at J; junction bases unmatched: 11. CDR1 and CDR2 from the germline V gene are LNHDA and SQIVND (reference sequence). This CDR3 has 17 residues.

A word on this clone: Distinct nucleotide sequences in the sample also encode this CDR3. The chain uses TRBV27 and TRBJ1-3; the D gene is possibly TRBD1 (6 bases). Trimming removed 5 bases from V and 1 base from J, with 9 bases in between. Germline V gives CDR1 MNHEY, CDR2 SMNVEV (reference sequence). CDR3 length: 14 amino acids. Here the CDR3 reads CASSPRGSGNTIYF. The CDR3 DNA sequence: TGTGCCAGCAGTCCAAGGGGGTCTGGAAACACCATATATTTT.

The V and J genes are TRBV5-1 and TRBJ2-7, with 10 nucleotides matching TRBD1. J gave up 1 base and V 1 base, and 5 bases lay outside the gene matches. Looked up from germline, CDR1 is SGHRS and CDR2 is YFSETQ. CDR3 length: 16 amino acids. The CDR3 DNA sequence: TGCGCCAGCAGCTTGAGACAGGGGGCCCTATCCTACGAGCAGTACTTC. It encodes CASSLRQGALSYEQYF.

The chain carries TRBV6-1 and TRBJ2-1; TRBD2 agrees at 15 bases. Germline assignment: CDR1 MNHNS and CDR2 SASEGT. With V trimmed by 9 bases and J by 7 bases, 4 bases remained unmatched. The CDR3 spans 14 residues. CDR3 sequence reads: CASGLAGGINEQFF. DNA of the CDR3: TGTGCCAGTGGACTAGCGGGAGGGATTAATGAGCAGTTCTTC.

This clone showed up just a few times. The chain recombines TRBV7-3 with TRBJ1-4; D is perhaps TRBD1 (6 bases). V lost 5 bases, J lost 3 bases, and 7 bases lay in between. Germline CDR1 reads SGHTA; CDR2 reads FQGTGA. This CDR3 has 13 amino acids. CDR3 residues: CASSPGANEKLFF. The CDR3 nucleotides are TGTGCCAGCAGCCCAGGGGCTAATGAAAAACTGTTTTTT.

The CDR3 protein is CASSQAGETYNEQFF. CDR3 bases: TGCGCCAGCAGCCAAGCGGGAGAAACCTACAATGAGCAGTTCTTC. The chain combines TRBV4-3 with TRBJ2-1; D is possibly TRBD2 (6 bases). The CDR3 runs 15 residues. V lost 1 base, J lost 2 bases, and 9 bases lay in between. CDR1 and CDR2 (germline): LGHNA, YSLEER.

In this sample, this clone turned up a few times. CDR3 nucleotide sequence: TGTGCCAGCAGTGAGTACTCTGGAAACACCATATATTTT. Translated, it gives CASSEYSGNTIYF. J is TRBJ1-3 and V is TRBV27; D uncertain. With 5 bases removed from V and 0 bases from J, the gap between germline ends came to 5 bases. Germline assignment: CDR1 MNHEY and CDR2 SMNVEV (reference sequence). This CDR3 comprises 13 residues.